This T cell receptor beta chain was sequenced for a study of cytomegalovirus exposure and HLA in healthy donors. These donors counted as nominally healthy when sampled, but unrecorded immune exposures were likely. About this clone: As yet, its antigen is unknown.

General study points: Across all donors, roughly uniform sequencing depth was an assumption of the presence/absence analyses. Many donors carried some public TCRs, although rarity characterized most TCR sequences.

Both 60 Vbeta primers and 13 Jbeta primers went into the PCR. Generated by immunoSEQ multiplex PCR, the TCRdb table keeps only in-frame clones and is missing some. The sample holds approximately 120,000 clones, 70% to 80% seen once. Input material: PBMCs. The sequence was obtained from a woman between 50 and 59 years old in good health and CMV-seropositive.

This chain's CDR3 is CASSPLKTGVNSPLHF. CDR3 bases: TGTGCCAGCTCGCCGCTAAAGACAGGGGTGAATTCACCCCTCCACTTT. The chain uses TRBV18 and TRBJ1-6, with 8 bases identical to TRBD1. With V trimmed by 6 bases and J by 7 bases, 11 bases remained unmatched. The CDR3 runs to 16 residues. Germline V gene sequence: CDR1 KGHSH, CDR2 LQKENI.